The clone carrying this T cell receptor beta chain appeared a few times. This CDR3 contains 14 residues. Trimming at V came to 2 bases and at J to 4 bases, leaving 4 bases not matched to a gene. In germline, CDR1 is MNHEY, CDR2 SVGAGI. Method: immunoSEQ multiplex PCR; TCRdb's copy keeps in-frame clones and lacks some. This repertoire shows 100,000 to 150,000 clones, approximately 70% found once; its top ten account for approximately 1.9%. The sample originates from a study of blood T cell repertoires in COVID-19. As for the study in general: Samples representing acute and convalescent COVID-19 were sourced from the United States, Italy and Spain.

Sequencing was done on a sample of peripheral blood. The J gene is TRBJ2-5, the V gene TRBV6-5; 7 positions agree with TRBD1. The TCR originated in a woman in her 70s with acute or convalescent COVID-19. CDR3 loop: CASSYGQAGETQYF. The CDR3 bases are TGTGCCAGCAGTTACGGACAGGCTGGAGAGACCCAGTACTTC.